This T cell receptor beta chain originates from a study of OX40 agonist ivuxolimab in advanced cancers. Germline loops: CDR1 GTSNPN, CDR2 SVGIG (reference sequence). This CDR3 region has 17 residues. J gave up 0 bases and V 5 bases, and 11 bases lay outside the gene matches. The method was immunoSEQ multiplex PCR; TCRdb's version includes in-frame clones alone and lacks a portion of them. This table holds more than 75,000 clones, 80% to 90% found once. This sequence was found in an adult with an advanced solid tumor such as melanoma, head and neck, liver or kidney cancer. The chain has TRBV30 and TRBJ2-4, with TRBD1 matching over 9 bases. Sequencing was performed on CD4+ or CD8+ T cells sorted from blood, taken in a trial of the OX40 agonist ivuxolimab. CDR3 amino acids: CAWGVGTGSLAKNIQYF. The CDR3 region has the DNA TGTGCCTGGGGAGTCGGGACAGGGTCTTTAGCCAAAAACATTCAGTACTTC.